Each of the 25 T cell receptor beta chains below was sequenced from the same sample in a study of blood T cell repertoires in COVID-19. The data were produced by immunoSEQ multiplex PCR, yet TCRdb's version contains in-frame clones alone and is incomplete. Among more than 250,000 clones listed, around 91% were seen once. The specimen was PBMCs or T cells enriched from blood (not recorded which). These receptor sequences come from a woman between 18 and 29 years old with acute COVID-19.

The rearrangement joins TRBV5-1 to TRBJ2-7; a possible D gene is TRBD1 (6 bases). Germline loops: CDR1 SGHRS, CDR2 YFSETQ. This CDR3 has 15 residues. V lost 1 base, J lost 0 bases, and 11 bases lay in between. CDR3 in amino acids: CASSLNQGTSYEQYF. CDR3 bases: TGCGCCAGCAGCTTGAACCAGGGGACCTCCTACGAGCAGTACTTC. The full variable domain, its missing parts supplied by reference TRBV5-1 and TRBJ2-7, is KAGVTQTPRYLIKTRGQQVTLSCSPISGHRSVSWYQQTPGQGLQFLFEYFSETQRNKGNFPGRFSGRQFSNSRSEMNVSTLELGDSALYLCASSLNQGTSYEQYFGPGTRLTVT.

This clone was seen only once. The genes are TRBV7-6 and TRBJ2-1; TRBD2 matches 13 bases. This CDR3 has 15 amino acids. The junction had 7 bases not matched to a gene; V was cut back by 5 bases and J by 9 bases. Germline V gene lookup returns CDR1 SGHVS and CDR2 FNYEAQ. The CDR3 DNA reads TGTGCCAGCAGCCCAGGACTAGCGGGAGCAGTTGAGCAGTTCTTC. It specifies CASSPGLAGAVEQFF.

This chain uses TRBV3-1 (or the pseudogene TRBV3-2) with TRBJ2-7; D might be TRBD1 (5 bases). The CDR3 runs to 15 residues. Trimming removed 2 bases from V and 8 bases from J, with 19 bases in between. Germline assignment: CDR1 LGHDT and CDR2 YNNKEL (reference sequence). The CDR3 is CASSQNAGSARQQYF. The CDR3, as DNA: TGTGCCAGCAGCCAAAACGCAGGGTCAGCCCGACAGCAGTACTTC.

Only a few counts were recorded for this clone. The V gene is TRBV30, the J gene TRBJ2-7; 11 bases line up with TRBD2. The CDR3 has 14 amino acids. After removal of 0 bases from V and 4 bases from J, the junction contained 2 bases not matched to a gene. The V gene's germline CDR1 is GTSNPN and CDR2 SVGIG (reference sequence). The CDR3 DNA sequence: TGTGCCTGGAGTGTTACTAGCGGGGGTTACGAGCAGTACTTC. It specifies CAWSVTSGGYEQYF.

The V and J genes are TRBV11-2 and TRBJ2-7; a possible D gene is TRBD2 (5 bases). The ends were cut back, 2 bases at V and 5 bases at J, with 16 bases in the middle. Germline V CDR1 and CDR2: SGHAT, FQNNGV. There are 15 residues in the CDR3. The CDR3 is CASSLSVLAVHEQYF. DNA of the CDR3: TGTGCCAGCAGCTTATCGGTGCTAGCTGTCCACGAGCAGTACTTC.

The CDR3: CASSQGGGENYGYTF. CDR3 nucleotides: TGTGCCAGCAGCCAAGGGGGCGGGGAGAACTATGGCTACACCTTC. The V gene is TRBV3-1 (or the pseudogene TRBV3-2), the J gene TRBJ1-2, with a possible D match to TRBD1 (5 bases). Germline V gene sequence: CDR1 LGHDT, CDR2 YNNKEL (reference sequence). The V and J ends lost 1 base and 2 bases respectively, with 11 bases between them. The CDR3 spans 15 residues.

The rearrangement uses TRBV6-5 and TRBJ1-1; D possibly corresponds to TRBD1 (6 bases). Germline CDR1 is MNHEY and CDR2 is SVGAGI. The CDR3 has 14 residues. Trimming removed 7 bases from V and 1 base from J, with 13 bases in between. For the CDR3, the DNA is TGTGCCAGCAAAGAACAGGGTTGGAACACTGAAGCTTTCTTT. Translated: CASKEQGWNTEAFF.

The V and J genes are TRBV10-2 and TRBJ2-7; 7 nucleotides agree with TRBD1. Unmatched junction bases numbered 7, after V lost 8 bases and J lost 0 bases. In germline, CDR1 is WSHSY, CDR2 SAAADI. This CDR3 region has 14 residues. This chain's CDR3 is CASGGQTISYEQYF. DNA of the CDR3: TGCGCCAGCGGGGGACAGACGATCTCCTACGAGCAGTACTTC.

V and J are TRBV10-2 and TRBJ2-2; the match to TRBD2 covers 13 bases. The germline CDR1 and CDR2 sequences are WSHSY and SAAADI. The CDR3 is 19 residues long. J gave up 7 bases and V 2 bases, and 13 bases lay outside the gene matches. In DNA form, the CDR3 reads TGCGCCAGCAGTGAGCCGGGACTAGCGGGACCCTCCCCCGGCGGGGAGCTGTTTTTT. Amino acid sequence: CASSEPGLAGPSPGGELFF.

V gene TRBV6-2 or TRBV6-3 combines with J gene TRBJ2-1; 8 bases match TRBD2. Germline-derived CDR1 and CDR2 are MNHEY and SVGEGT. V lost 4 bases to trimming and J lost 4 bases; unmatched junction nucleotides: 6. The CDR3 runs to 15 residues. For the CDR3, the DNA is TGTGCCAGCAGTTGGTTGCGGGAGGCATACAATGAGCAGTTCTTC. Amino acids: CASSWLREAYNEQFF.

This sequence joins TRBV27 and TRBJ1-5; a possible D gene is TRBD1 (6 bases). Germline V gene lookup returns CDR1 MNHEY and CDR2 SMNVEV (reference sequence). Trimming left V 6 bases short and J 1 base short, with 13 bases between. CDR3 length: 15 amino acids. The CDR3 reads CASRNRAESNQPQHF. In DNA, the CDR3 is TGTGCCAGCAGGAACAGGGCGGAGAGCAATCAGCCCCAGCATTTT.

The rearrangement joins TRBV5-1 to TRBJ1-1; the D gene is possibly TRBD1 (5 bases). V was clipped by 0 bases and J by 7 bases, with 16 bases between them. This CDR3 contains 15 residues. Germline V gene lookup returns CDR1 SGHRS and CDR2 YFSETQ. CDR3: CASSLEGWGDNEAFF. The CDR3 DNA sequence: TGCGCCAGCAGCTTGGAGGGGTGGGGGGATAATGAAGCTTTCTTT. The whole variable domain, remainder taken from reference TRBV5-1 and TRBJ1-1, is KAGVTQTPRYLIKTRGQQVTLSCSPISGHRSVSWYQQTPGQGLQFLFEYFSETQRNKGNFPGRFSGRQFSNSRSEMNVSTLELGDSALYLCASSLEGWGDNEAFFGQGTRLTVV.

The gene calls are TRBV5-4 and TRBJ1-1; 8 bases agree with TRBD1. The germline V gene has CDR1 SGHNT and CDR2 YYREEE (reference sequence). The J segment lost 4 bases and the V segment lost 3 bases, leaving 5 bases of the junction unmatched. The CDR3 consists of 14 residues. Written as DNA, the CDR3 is TGTGCCAGCAGCTCGCCGGACAGGGCCACTGAAGCTTTCTTT. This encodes CASSSPDRATEAFF.

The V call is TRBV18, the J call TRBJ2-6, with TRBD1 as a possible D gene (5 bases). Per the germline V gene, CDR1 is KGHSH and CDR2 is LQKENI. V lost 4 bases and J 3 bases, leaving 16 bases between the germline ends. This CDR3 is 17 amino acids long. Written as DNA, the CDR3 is TGTGCCAGCTCACGACCACAGGTATCTGGTGGGGCCAACGTCCTGACTTTC. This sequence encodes CASSRPQVSGGANVLTF.

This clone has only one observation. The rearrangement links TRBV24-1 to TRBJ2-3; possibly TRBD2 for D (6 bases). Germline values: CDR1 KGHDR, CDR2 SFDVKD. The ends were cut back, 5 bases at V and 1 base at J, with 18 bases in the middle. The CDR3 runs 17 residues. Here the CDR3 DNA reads TGTGCCACCAGTGCCCCGGGGACTCCGGGCGGCACAGATACGCAGTATTTT. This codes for CATSAPGTPGGTDTQYF.

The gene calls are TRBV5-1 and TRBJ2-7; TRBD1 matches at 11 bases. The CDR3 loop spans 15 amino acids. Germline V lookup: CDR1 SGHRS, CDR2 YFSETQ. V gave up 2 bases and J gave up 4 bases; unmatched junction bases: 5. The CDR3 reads CASSLGTGGKYEQYF. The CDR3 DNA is TGCGCCAGCAGCTTAGGGACAGGGGGGAAGTACGAGCAGTACTTC.

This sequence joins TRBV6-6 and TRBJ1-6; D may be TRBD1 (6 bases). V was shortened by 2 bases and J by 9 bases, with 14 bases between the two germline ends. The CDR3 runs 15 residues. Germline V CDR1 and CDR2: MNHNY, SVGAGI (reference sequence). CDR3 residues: CASSYGDTESSPLHF. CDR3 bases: TGTGCCAGCAGTTACGGGGACACTGAGAGTTCACCCCTCCACTTT.

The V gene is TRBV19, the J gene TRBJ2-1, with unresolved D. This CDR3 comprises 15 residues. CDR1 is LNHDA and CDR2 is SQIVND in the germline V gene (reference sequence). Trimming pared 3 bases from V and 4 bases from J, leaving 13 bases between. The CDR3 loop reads CASSIDSQLYNEQFF. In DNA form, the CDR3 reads TGTGCCAGTAGTATCGATTCACAACTATACAATGAGCAGTTCTTC.

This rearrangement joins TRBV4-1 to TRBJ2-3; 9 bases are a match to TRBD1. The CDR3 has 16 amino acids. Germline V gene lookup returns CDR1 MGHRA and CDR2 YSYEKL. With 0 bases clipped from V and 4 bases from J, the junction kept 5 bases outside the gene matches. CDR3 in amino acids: CASSQEPDRGSDTQYF. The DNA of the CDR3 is TGCGCCAGCAGCCAAGAACCGGACAGGGGTTCAGATACGCAGTATTTT.

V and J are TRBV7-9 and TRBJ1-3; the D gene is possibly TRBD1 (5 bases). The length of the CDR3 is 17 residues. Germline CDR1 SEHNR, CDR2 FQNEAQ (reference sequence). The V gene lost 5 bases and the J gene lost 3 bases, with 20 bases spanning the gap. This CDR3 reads CASSPFQTRQGGNTIYF. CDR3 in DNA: TGTGCCAGCAGCCCATTCCAGACCCGTCAGGGTGGAAACACCATATATTTT.

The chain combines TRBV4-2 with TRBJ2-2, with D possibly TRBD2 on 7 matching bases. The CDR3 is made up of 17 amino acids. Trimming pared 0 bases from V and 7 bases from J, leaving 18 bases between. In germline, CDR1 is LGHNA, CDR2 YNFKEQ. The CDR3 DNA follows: TGTGCCAGCAGCCAAGAGGCAAACCGGGGGGCCGGCGGGGAGCTGTTTTTT. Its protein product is CASSQEANRGAGGELFF.

Written as DNA, the CDR3 is TGTGCCAGTAGTGCCGGGACAGGGAAGATGTACGAGCAGTACTTC. The encoded protein is CASSAGTGKMYEQYF. The chain has TRBV19 and TRBJ2-7, with 9 bases that match TRBD1. V was clipped by 5 bases and J by 4 bases; unmatched bases: 9. CDR3 size: 15 residues. Germline V gene data show CDR1 as LNHDA and CDR2 as SQIVND (reference sequence).

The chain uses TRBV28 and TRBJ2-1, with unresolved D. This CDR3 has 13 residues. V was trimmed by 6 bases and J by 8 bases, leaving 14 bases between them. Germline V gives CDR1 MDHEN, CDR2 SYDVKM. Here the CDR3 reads CASSPPVPDEQFF. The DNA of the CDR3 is TGTGCCAGCAGCCCCCCCGTCCCTGATGAGCAGTTCTTC.

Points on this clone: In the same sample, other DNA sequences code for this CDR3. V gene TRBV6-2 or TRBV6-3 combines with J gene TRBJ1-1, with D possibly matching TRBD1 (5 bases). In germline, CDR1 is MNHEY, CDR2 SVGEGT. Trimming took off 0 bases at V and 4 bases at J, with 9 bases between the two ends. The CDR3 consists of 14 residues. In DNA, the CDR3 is TGTGCCAGCAGTTACTCCCAGGGCCGCACTGAAGCTTTCTTT. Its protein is CASSYSQGRTEAFF.

The CDR3: CASSPGTQIYSPLHF. In DNA, the CDR3 is TGTGCCAGCAGCCCGGGGACACAAATTTATTCACCCCTCCACTTT. The chain uses TRBV11-2 and TRBJ1-6; TRBD1 might be the D (6 bases). The CDR3 spans 15 residues. CDR1 and CDR2 from the germline V gene are SGHAT and FQNNGV. Trimming removed 5 bases from V and 8 bases from J, with 16 bases in between.